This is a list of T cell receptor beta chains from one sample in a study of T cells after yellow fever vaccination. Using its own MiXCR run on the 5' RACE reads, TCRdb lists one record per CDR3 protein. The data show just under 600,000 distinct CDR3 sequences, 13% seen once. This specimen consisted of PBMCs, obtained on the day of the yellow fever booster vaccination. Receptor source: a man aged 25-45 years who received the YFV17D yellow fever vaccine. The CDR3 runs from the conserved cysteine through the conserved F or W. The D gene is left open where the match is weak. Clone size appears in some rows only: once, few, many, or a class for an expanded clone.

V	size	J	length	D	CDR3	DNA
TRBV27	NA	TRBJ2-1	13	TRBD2	CASTGGGGNEQFF	TGTGCCAGCACCGGGGGCGGGGGGAATGAGCAGTTCTTC
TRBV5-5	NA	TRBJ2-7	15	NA	CASSPPMDSSYEQYF	TGTGCCAGCAGCCCACCCATGGACAGTTCCTACGAGCAGTACTTC
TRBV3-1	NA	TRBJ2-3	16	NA	CASSQVHRVSTDTQYF	TGTGCCAGCAGCCAAGTTCACAGGGTGTCCACAGATACGCAGTATTTT
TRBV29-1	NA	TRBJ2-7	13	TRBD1	CSAERGTGSEQYF	TGCAGCGCCGAACGGGGGACAGGGTCCGAGCAGTACTTC
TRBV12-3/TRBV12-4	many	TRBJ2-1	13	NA	CASSSDSPNEQFF	TGTGCCAGCAGTTCGGACAGTCCGAATGAGCAGTTCTTC
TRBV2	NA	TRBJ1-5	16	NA	CASSPSFRGSNQPQHF	TGTGCCAGCAGTCCGAGCTTCAGGGGCAGCAATCAGCCCCAGCATTTT
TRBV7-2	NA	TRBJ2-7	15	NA	CASSSNGVPAYEQYF	TGTGCCAGCAGCTCCAACGGGGTCCCCGCCTACGAGCAGTACTTC
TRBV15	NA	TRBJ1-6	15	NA	CATSTLIAGDSPLHF	TGTGCCACCAGCACCTTGATCGCAGGGGATTCACCCCTCCACTTT
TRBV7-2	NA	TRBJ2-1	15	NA	CASSLMGTSYNEQFF	TGTGCCAGCAGCTTAATGGGAACCTCCTACAATGAGCAGTTCTTC
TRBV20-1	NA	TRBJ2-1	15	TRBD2	CSAYFGLAGFNEQFF	TGCAGTGCTTATTTCGGACTAGCGGGATTCAATGAGCAGTTCTTC
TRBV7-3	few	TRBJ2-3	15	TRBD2	CASSFGAGSTDTQYF	TGTGCCAGCAGCTTCGGAGCGGGATCCACAGATACGCAGTATTTT
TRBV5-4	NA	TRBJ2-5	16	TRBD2	CASSLAVGRALETQYF	TGTGCCAGCAGCTTGGCCGTCGGGAGGGCCTTAGAGACCCAGTACTTC
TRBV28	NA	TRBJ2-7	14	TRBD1	CASTPGQGLSEQYF	TGTGCCAGCACCCCAGGACAGGGGTTGTCCGAGCAGTACTTC
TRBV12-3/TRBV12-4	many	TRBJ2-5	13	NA	CASSLQGLETQYF	TGTGCCAGCAGTTTGCAGGGTTTGGAGACCCAGTACTTC
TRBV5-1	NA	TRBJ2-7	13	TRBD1	CASSGGQAYEQYF	TGCGCCAGCAGCGGGGGACAGGCCTACGAGCAGTACTTC
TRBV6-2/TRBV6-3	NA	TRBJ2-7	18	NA	CASMMTQGNWRTSYEQYF	TGTGCCAGCATGATGACACAGGGTAACTGGCGGACCTCCTACGAGCAGTACTTC
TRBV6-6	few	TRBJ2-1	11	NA	CASNPPTEQFF	TGTGCCAGCAACCCCCCGACGGAGCAGTTCTTC
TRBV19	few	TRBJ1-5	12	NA	CASTPREGPQHF	TGTGCCAGTACCCCGAGGGAAGGGCCCCAGCATTTT
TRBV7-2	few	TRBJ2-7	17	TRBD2	CASSLVGAGGMGNEQYF	TGTGCCAGCAGCTTAGTAGGTGCGGGAGGAATGGGTAACGAGCAGTACTTC
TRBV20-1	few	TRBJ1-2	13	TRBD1	CSAGDRGSYGYTF	TGCAGTGCTGGGGACAGGGGTTCCTATGGCTACACCTTC
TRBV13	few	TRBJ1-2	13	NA	CASSPGGEDGYTF	TGTGCCAGCAGCCCCGGGGGGGAGGATGGCTACACCTTC
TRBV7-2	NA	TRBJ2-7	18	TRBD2	CASSLAYRLAGGTYEQYF	TGTGCCAGCAGCTTAGCGTATCGACTAGCGGGAGGTACCTACGAGCAGTACTTC
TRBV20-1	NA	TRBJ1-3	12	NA	CSAHGAGNTIYF	TGCAGTGCTCATGGGGCTGGAAACACCATATATTTT
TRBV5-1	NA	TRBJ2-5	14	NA	CASSLVGVTETQYF	TGCGCCAGCAGCTTGGTGGGGGTCACGGAGACCCAGTACTTC
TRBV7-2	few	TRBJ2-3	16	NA	CASSLSQGGRTDTQYF	TGTGCCAGCAGCTTATCCCAGGGGGGCCGCACAGATACGCAGTATTTT
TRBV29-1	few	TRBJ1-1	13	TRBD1	CSVIGTANTEAFF	TGCAGCGTGATCGGGACAGCCAACACTGAAGCTTTCTTT
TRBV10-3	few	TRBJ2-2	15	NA	CAIRREDSHTGELFF	TGTGCCATCAGGAGGGAGGACAGCCACACCGGGGAGCTGTTTTTT
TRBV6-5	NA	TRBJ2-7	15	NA	CASSYSGGPGLQQYF	TGTGCCAGCAGTTACTCGGGAGGCCCTGGGCTCCAGCAGTACTTC
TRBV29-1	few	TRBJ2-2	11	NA	CSVANTGELFF	TGCAGCGTCGCAAACACCGGGGAGCTGTTTTTT
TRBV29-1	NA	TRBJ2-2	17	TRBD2	CSVNLGTSGDSTGELFF	TGCAGCGTCAACCTAGGGACTAGCGGGGATTCAACCGGGGAGCTGTTTTTT
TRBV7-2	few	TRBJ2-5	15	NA	CASSPRLEGRETQYF	TGTGCCAGCAGCCCCAGACTAGAGGGCCGAGAGACCCAGTACTTC
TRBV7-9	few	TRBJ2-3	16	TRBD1	CASSQGDRRYTDTQYF	TGTGCCAGCAGCCAGGGGGACAGGCGGTACACAGATACGCAGTATTTT
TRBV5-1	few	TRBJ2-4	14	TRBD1	CASSRGQGTYIQYF	TGCGCCAGCAGCCGCGGACAGGGAACATACATTCAGTACTTC
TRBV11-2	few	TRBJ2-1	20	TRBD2	CASSFSDGTSGGDSYNEQFF	TGTGCCAGCAGCTTCTCGGACGGGACTAGCGGGGGAGACTCCTACAATGAGCAGTTCTTC
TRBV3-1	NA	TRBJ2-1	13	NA	CASSQVGGREQFF	TGTGCCAGCAGCCAAGTCGGGGGGCGTGAGCAGTTCTTC
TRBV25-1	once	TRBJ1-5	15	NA	CASSESGEKGQPQHF	TGTGCCAGCAGTGAATCGGGGGAGAAGGGTCAGCCCCAGCATTTT
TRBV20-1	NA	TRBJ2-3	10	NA	CSARGGTQYF	TGCAGTGCTAGGGGGGGTACGCAGTATTTT
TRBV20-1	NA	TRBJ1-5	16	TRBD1	CSASDRTGQSNQPQHF	TGCAGTGCTAGCGACCGGACAGGGCAGAGCAATCAGCCCCAGCATTTT
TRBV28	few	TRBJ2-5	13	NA	CASSFRGVQTQYF	TGTGCCAGCAGTTTTCGGGGAGTCCAGACCCAGTACTTC
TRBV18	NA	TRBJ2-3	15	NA	CASSPVVAGTDTQYF	TGTGCCAGCTCACCAGTGGTGGCGGGAACAGATACGCAGTATTTT
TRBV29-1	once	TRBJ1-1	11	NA	CSVDWNTEAFF	TGCAGCGTTGACTGGAACACTGAAGCTTTCTTT
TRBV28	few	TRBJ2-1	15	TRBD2	CASREVQGGYNEQFF	TGTGCCAGCAGGGAGGTGCAGGGAGGGTACAATGAGCAGTTCTTC
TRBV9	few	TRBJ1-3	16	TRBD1	CASSRLQGTSGNTIYF	TGTGCCAGCAGCCGACTACAGGGGACCTCTGGAAACACCATATATTTT
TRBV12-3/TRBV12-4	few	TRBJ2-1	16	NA	CASSPIWSSSYNEQFF	TGTGCCAGCAGTCCGATTTGGAGCAGCTCCTACAATGAGCAGTTCTTC
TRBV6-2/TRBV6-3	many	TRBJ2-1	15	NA	CASSYSGGSYNEQFF	TGTGCCAGCAGTTACTCGGGAGGTTCCTACAATGAGCAGTTCTTC
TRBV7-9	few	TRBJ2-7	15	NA	CASSLAGGSSYEQYF	TGTGCCAGCAGCTTAGCGGGCGGCTCTTCCTACGAGCAGTACTTC
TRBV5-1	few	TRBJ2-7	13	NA	CASSLMLSYEQYF	TGCGCCAGCAGCTTGATGCTTTCCTACGAGCAGTACTTC
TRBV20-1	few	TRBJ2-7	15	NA	CSARVGGDPSYEQYF	TGCAGTGCTAGAGTTGGCGGCGACCCATCCTACGAGCAGTACTTC
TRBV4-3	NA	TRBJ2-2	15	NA	CASSQGLGYTGELFF	TGCGCCAGCAGCCAAGGTCTCGGGTACACCGGGGAGCTGTTTTTT
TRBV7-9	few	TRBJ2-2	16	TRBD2	CASSFGAGAVLGELFF	TGTGCCAGCAGCTTCGGAGCGGGAGCGGTTCTCGGGGAGCTGTTTTTT
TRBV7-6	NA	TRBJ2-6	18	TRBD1	CASSLERTGPSGANVLTF	TGTGCCAGCAGCTTAGAGCGGACAGGGCCCTCTGGGGCCAACGTCCTGACTTTC
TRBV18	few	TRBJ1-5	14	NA	CASSPRRADQPQHF	TGTGCCAGCTCACCGCGCAGGGCAGATCAGCCCCAGCATTTT
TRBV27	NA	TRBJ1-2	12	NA	CASSPGNYGYTF	TGTGCCAGCAGCCCGGGAAACTATGGCTACACCTTC
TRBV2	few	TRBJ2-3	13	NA	CASRPTGPDTQYF	TGTGCCAGCAGGCCAACAGGGCCAGATACGCAGTATTTT
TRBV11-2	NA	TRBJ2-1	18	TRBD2	CASSPRGLAGGGYNEQFF	TGTGCCAGCAGCCCGAGGGGACTAGCGGGAGGAGGTTACAATGAGCAGTTCTTC
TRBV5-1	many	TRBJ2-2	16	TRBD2	CASSLPLAGDTGELFF	TGCGCCAGCAGCTTGCCCTTAGCGGGAGACACCGGGGAGCTGTTTTTT
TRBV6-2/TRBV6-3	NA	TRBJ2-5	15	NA	CASSYHRRGQETQYF	TGTGCCAGCAGTTATCACAGGAGGGGGCAAGAGACCCAGTACTTC
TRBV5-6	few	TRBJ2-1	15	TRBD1	CASSRPGQGVNEQFF	TGTGCCAGCAGCCGGCCGGGACAGGGAGTCAATGAGCAGTTCTTC
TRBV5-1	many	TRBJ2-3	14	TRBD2	CASSAGESTDTQYF	TGCGCCAGCAGCGCGGGAGAAAGCACAGATACGCAGTATTTT
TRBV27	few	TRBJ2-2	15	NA	CASTGGKGLVGELFF	TGTGCCAGCACCGGAGGAAAGGGGTTGGTCGGGGAGCTGTTTTTT